Detailed here is one T cell receptor (beta chain). In the sorted-subset replicate PCRs, around 200 ng DNA, around 32,000 T cell genomes, was used. The data were produced by immunoSEQ multiplex PCR, yet TCRdb's version contains in-frame clones alone and is incomplete. Of 850,000 to 1,100,000 clones in the sample, approximately 80% were seen once. The data were taken from a study of shared clonotypes between healthy human individuals. Across the whole study: Per-donor plates numbered three CD4 naive, three CD4 memory, two CD8 naive and one CD8 memory.

Adult donors, all healthy and HIV-negative, had no recent acute infections or vaccinations. Donors were Caucasian adults residing in Nashville, Tennessee, USA. The material sequenced was memory CD4+ T cells from PBMCs. Subset noted: CD45RA-negative fraction. The sequence was collected from a man aged 18 to 30 in good health. Some clones in this sample may be carry-over from other donors' samples.

CDR3 in DNA: TGCGCCAGCAGCCAAGCAACTAGCGGGAGGGCTAGAACCGGGGAGCTGTTTTTT. Protein sequence: CASSQATSGRARTGELFF. This rearrangement joins TRBV4-1 to TRBJ2-2, with 13 nucleotides matching TRBD2. Germline lookup yields CDR1 MGHRA and CDR2 YSYEKL. V lost 1 base to trimming and J lost 5 bases; unmatched junction nucleotides: 7. This CDR3 comprises 18 residues.